A selection of T cell receptor beta chains follows, all from one sample in a study of T cells in Graves' hyperthyroidism and ophthalmopathy. MiXCR, applied by TCRdb to the multiplex PCR reads, yields one record per CDR3 protein. Of about 350,000 distinct CDR3 sequences in the sample, approximately 14% were seen once. The specimen sequenced was blood. The receptors come from a woman aged 25 to 45 with Graves' hyperthyroidism. Each CDR3 is given with its conserved first and last residue. The D gene is left open where the match is weak. Expanded clones are given a class, and other clones once, few, many or no size at all.

j_gene	v_gene	d_gene	abundance	CDR3nt	CDR3aa
TRBJ2-6	TRBV10-1	NA	many	TGCGCCAGCAGTGACCCGGGGGCCAACGTCCTGACTTTC	CASSDPGANVLTF
TRBJ2-3	TRBV6-1	NA	many	TGTGCCAGCAGGGCAGATAGCACAGATACGCAGTATTTT	CASRADSTDTQYF
TRBJ2-2	TRBV3-1	TRBD2	few	TGTGCCAGCAGCCCTGGACTAGCGGGAGAAGGTACCGGGGAGCTGTTTTTT	CASSPGLAGEGTGELFF
TRBJ1-6	TRBV12-3/TRBV12-4	NA	many	TGTGCCAGCAGTTTAGTGGGGGTTGGTTCACCCCTCCACTTT	CASSLVGVGSPLHF
TRBJ2-3	TRBV28	TRBD2	many	TGTGCCAGCAGTGCAACCGGGACTAGCGTTTCGGGAGATACGCAGTATTTT	CASSATGTSVSGDTQYF
TRBJ2-7	TRBV20-1	NA	NA	TGCAGTGCTAGCGGCAGCTACGAGCAGTACTTC	CSASGSYEQYF
TRBJ1-5	TRBV28	NA	NA	TGTGCCAGCAGTTGGGGGGGGACCGGTGGTCAGCCCCAGCATTTT	CASSWGGTGGQPQHF
TRBJ1-5	TRBV19	TRBD1	NA	TGTGCCAGTAGTAGCCGGGACAGGGGGCGCGGAAATCAGCCCCAGCATTTT	CASSSRDRGRGNQPQHF
TRBJ2-1	TRBV6-2/TRBV6-3	TRBD2	NA	TGTGCCAGCAGTAATCGTCAGCGGGGATTTTACAATGAGCAGTTCTTC	CASSNRQRGFYNEQFF
TRBJ2-5	TRBV20-1	TRBD2	many	TGCAGTGCTAGCGGGAGGCCCCAAGAGACCCAGTACTTC	CSASGRPQETQYF
TRBJ2-6	TRBV3-1	NA	NA	TGTGCCAGCGCCGCCCGGGGATCCGGGGCCAACGTCCTGACTTTC	CASAARGSGANVLTF
TRBJ2-3	TRBV28	NA	many	TGTGCCAGCCAGAGGTCCGGAGGGCCCGCAGATACGCAGTATTTT	CASQRSGGPADTQYF
TRBJ2-6	TRBV24-1	NA	many	TGTGCCACCAGTGTCGCAGAAACGGATGGGGCCAACGTCCTGACTTTC	CATSVAETDGANVLTF
TRBJ1-5	TRBV19	NA	few	TGTGCCAGTAGCTTCTTACTTAATCAGCCCCAGCATTTT	CASSFLLNQPQHF
TRBJ2-5	TRBV11-2	TRBD2	many	TGTGCCAGCAGCTTTAGCGGGAGAGCAAAAGAGACCCAGTACTTC	CASSFSGRAKETQYF
TRBJ1-2	TRBV6-6	NA	few	TGTGCCAGCAGTTACTCACAGGGCTATCAGTATGGGGATGGCTACACCTTC	CASSYSQGYQYGDGYTF
TRBJ2-1	TRBV20-1	TRBD2	few	TGCAGTGCTTTTACCGGGACTAGTGCCTACAATGAGCAGTTCTTC	CSAFTGTSAYNEQFF
TRBJ2-7	TRBV9	TRBD1	few	TGTGCCAGCAGCGTCTCAGACAGGGGGCTCTACGAGCAGTACTTC	CASSVSDRGLYEQYF
TRBJ2-7	TRBV11-2	NA	many	TGTGCCAGCAGCCCTCCCTTGGGGACTCCGGAAAAAAACGAGCAGTACTTC	CASSPPLGTPEKNEQYF
TRBJ1-2	TRBV18	NA	few	TGTGCCAGCTCAATACAGGGTTATGGCTACACCTTC	CASSIQGYGYTF
TRBJ1-1	TRBV2	NA	few	TGTGCCAGCACCCTAGGGGGGGTGGGTGAAGGAGCTTTCTTT	CASTLGGVGEGAFF
TRBJ2-7	TRBV11-2	NA	many	TGTGCCAGCAGCGCGGGTTCGTACGAGCAGTACTTC	CASSAGSYEQYF
TRBJ2-7	TRBV20-1	NA	few	TGCAGTGCCGAGGTCCGGGGCGAGCAGTACTTC	CSAEVRGEQYF
TRBJ2-1	TRBV28	NA	NA	TGTGCCAGCAGCCTATCCCCGGGGGCGATGGTTTCATTTGAGCAGTTCTTC	CASSLSPGAMVSFEQFF
TRBJ2-2	TRBV29-1	TRBD1	few	TGCAGCGTTGATAGAAGACAGGGCGTCGGGGAGCTGTTTTTT	CSVDRRQGVGELFF
TRBJ2-1	TRBV2	NA	many	TGTGCCAGCACCGAGGACAGCCGGGAGCAGTTCTTC	CASTEDSREQFF
TRBJ2-7	TRBV7-9	NA	few	TGTGCCAGCAGCCCCAATTGGGGGGACGGAGACTACGAGCAGTACTTC	CASSPNWGDGDYEQYF
TRBJ1-1	TRBV20-1	NA	NA	TGCAGTGCTCGCTCAGTGAACACTGAAGCTTTCTTT	CSARSVNTEAFF
TRBJ2-3	TRBV11-2	TRBD1	NA	TGTGCCAGCAGCTTACATCCAGGGGGAGCGACAGATACGCAGTATTTT	CASSLHPGGATDTQYF
TRBJ1-6	TRBV7-9	TRBD1	NA	TGTGCCAGCAGCCAAGACAGGGTGGTGTCACCCCTCCACTTT	CASSQDRVVSPLHF
TRBJ2-3	TRBV28	TRBD2	many	TGTGCCAGCAGTTTTGGGAGGGCCGGTTTAGATACGCAGTATTTT	CASSFGRAGLDTQYF
TRBJ2-1	TRBV2	NA	few	TGTGCCACCGCGCCGGGTTTGAGGGGTTATGAGCAGTTCTTC	CATAPGLRGYEQFF